This T cell receptor (beta chain) was found in a study of CD8 T cells in ankylosing spondylitis. This clonotype was picked up many times. What it binds is unknown. Looked up from germline, CDR1 is DFQATT and CDR2 is SNEGSKA (reference sequence). Trimming at V came to 3 bases and at J to 4 bases, leaving 11 bases not matched to a gene. The CDR3 consists of 16 residues. Quantitative molecular-barcoded 5'-RACE generated the TCR beta libraries. TCRdb redid the calling of the 5' RACE reads with MiXCR, one entry per CDR3 protein. The profile shows roughly 490,000 distinct CDR3 sequences, under 5.5% of them singletons. Study-level points and caveats: Reactive arthritis synovial fluid and blood were previously reported to contain some motif variants. In ankylosing spondylitis patients, matched synovial fluid reportedly showed significant enrichment of disease-linked clones. Among TCR beta sequences, a motif of eight highly homologous variants appeared characteristic of ankylosing spondylitis blood.

The sequence was obtained from a male donor with ankylosing spondylitis. The sequencing input was blood, either unsorted or a sorted T cell fraction (not recorded which). The chain recombines TRBV20-1 with TRBJ2-1, with 8 positions matching TRBD2. The CDR3: CSARALLAEVYNEQFF. Here the CDR3 DNA reads TGCAGTGCTAGGGCCTTACTAGCGGAGGTTTACAATGAGCAGTTCTTC.